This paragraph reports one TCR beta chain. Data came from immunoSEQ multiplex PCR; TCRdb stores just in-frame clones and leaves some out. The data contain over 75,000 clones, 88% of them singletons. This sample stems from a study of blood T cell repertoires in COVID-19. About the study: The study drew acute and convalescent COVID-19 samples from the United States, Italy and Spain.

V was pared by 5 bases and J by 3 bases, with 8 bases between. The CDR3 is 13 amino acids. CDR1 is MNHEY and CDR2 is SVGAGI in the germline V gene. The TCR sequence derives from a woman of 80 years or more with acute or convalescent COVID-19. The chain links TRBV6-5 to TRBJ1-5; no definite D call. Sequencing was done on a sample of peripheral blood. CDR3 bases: TGTGCCAGCAGTAGTCTATCCAATCAGCCCCAGCATTTT. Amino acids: CASSSLSNQPQHF.